Reported below is one TCR beta chain. The record originates from a study of shared clonotypes between healthy human individuals. The data were produced by immunoSEQ multiplex PCR, yet TCRdb's version contains in-frame clones alone and is incomplete. In the table there are around 2,000,000 clones, 95% of which are singletons. The CDR3 extends over 13 amino acids. Trimming shortened V by 7 bases and J by 1 base, and 9 bases separated the two germline ends. CDR1 and CDR2 from the germline V gene are SNHLY and FYNNEI. The sequence came from a man aged 18 to 29 in good health. The chain recombines TRBV2 with TRBJ2-3; D is undetermined. The sample consisted of naive CD4+ T cells sorted from blood. The subset: CD45RA+ positively selected. DNA of the CDR3: TGTGCCAGCACCCCCCCGGGCACAGATACGCAGTATTTT. Amino acids: CASTPPGTDTQYF.